The source of this TCR beta chain is a study of identical twins. TCRdb redid the calling of the 5' RACE reads with MiXCR, one entry per CDR3 protein. This table has fewer than 650,000 distinct CDR3 sequences, 9.5% to 10% appearing once. General observations from the study: Models came in too low on out-of-frame TCR alpha sharing in monozygotic twins. Conclusions relied on cross-sectional statistical analysis, not following the same donors.

V was trimmed by 1 base and J by 7 bases, leaving 15 bases between them. CDR1 is SEHNR, CDR2 FQNEAQ, per germline (reference sequence). The CDR3 sequence is 15 residues long. Turning to this clonotype: Its antigen is not known.

These data were also filed under a second study, of yellow fever vaccine responses in identical twins.

The material sequenced was PBMCs. The rearrangement joins TRBV7-9 to TRBJ2-3, with D unresolved. This receptor was obtained from a woman between 18 and 29 years old in good health. The CDR3 loop is CASSLDGLVVNTQYF. Here the CDR3 DNA reads TGTGCCAGCAGCTTAGACGGGCTAGTTGTAAATACGCAGTATTTT.